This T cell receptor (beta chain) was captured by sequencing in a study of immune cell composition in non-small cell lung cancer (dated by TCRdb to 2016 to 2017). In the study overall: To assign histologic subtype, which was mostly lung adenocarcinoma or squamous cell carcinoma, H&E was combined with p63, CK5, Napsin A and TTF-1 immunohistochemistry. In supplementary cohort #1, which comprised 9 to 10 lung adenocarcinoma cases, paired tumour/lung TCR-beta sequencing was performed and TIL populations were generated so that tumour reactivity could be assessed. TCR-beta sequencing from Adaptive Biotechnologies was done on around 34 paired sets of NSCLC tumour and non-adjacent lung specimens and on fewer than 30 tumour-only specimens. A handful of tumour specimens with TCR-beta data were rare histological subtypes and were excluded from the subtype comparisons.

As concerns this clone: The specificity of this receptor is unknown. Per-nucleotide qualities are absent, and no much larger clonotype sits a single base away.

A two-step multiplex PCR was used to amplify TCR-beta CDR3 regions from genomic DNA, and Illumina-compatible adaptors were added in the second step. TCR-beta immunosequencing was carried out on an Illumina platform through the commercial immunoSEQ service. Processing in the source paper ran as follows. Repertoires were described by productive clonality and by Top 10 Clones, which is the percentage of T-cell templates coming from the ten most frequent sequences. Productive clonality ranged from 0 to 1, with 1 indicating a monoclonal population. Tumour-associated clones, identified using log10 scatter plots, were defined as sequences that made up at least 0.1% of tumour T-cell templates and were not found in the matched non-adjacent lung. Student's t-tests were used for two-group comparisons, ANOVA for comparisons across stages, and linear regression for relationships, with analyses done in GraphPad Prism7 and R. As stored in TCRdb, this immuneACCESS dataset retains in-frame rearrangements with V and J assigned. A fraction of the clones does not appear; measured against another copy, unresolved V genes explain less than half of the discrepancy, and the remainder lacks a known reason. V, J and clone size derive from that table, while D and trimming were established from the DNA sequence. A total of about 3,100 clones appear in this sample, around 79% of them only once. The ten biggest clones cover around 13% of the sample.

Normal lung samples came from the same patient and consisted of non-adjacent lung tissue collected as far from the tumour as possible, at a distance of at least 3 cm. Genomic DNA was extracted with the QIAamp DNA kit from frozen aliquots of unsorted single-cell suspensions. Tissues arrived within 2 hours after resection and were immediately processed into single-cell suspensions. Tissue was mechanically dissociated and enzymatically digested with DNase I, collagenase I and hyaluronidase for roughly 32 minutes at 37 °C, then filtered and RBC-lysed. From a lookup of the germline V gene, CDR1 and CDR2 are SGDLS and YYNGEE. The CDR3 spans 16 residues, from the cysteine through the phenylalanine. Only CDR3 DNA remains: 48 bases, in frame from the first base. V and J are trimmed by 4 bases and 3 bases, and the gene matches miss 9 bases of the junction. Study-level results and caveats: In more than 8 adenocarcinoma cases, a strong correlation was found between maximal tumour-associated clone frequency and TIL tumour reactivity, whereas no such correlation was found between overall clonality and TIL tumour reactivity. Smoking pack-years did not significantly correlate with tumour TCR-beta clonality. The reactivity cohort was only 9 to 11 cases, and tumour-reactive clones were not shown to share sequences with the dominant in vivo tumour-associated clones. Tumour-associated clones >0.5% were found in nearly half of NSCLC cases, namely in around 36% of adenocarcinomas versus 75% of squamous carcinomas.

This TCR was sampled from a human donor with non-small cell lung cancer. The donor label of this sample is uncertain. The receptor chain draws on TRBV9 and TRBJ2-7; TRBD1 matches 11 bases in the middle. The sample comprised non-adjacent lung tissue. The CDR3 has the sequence CASSPSGQGGYYEQYF. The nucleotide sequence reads TGTGCCAGCAGCCCCTCGGGACAGGGGGGCTACTACGAGCAGTACTTC.